This TCR beta chain was sequenced during a study of technical replicates of blood from several donors. Here immunoSEQ multiplex PCR was the method, and the copy in TCRdb shows in-frame clones only, minus some. This sample carries some 58,000 clones, 94% of them seen once, and the ten largest clones take over 0.2%. Germline CDR1 is SGHAT and CDR2 is FQNNGV. The CDR3 consists of 15 residues. The V segment lost 2 bases and the J segment 6 bases; nucleotides outside the gene matches: 4. The specimen sequenced was T cells isolated from PBMCs. The receptor comes from a human donor in good health. This sequence joins TRBV11-2 and TRBJ2-1; 10 nucleotides align to TRBD2. For the CDR3, the DNA is TGTGCCAGCAGCTTACTAGCGGGAGCTCCCAATGAGCAGTTCTTC. Protein product: CASSLLAGAPNEQFF. The variable domain in full, completed from reference TRBV11-2 and TRBJ2-1, reads EAGVAQSPRYKIIEKRQSVAFWCNPISGHATLYWYQQILGQGPKLLIQFQNNGVVDDSQLPKDRFSAERLKGVDSTLKIQPAKLEDSAVYLCASSLLAGAPNEQFFGPGTRLTVL.